This T cell receptor beta chain emerged from a study of T cells after yellow fever vaccination. Study summary: In the case of low-cell-number fractions, SMART-Seq v4 Ultra Low Input was used for preparation.

This CDR3 is built from 15 residues. Trimming took off 0 bases at V and 3 bases at J, with 10 bases between the two ends. Germline assignment: CDR1 LGHNA and CDR2 YSLEER. Study-level findings and limits: On re-exposure, the response was weaker but peaked faster, at day 5 versus 15.

One entry per CDR3 protein results from TCRdb running MiXCR on the 5' RACE reads. The sample contains about 350,000 distinct CDR3 sequences, roughly 7.5% of which appear only once. This clonotype was counted between two and nine times. The antigen is not known. This sequence was found in a man aged 18 to 35 who received the YFV17D yellow fever vaccine. The starting material was PBMCs, obtained 45 days after the first yellow fever vaccination. This chain links TRBV4-3 with TRBJ2-3; tentative D call: TRBD2 (5 bases). The CDR3 nucleotides read TGCGCCAGCAGCCAAGATCTGAGGGTAACAGATACGCAGTATTTT. It encodes CASSQDLRVTDTQYF.